The clone carrying this T cell receptor (beta chain) was observed at least ten times. TCRdb used MiXCR to reprocess the 5' RACE reads, holding one entry per CDR3 protein. The sample has tens of thousands of distinct CDR3 sequences; around 5% are singletons. Germline V CDR1 and CDR2: MDHEN, SYDVKM. The CDR3 loop spans 12 amino acids. Trimming shortened V by 4 bases and J by 8 bases, and 11 bases separated the two germline ends. The sample belongs to a study of early T cells in non-severe SARS-CoV-2 infection. This chain uses TRBV28 with TRBJ1-2, with a tentative D call TRBD1 (6 bases). Sample: whole blood. The TCR sequence derives from an adult who was a healthcare worker with PCR-confirmed SARS-CoV-2 infection or an uninfected control (not recorded which). The CDR3 protein is CASSSGARGYTF. CDR3 coding DNA: TGTGCCAGCAGTTCAGGGGCGAGAGGCTACACCTTC.